These 9 T cell receptor beta chains originate from one sample sequenced in a study of T cells after yellow fever vaccination (dated by TCRdb to the late 2010s). The method behind the library was 5' RACE. The sequencer was an Illumina HiSeq 2500. Using fastp trimming at Q25 and MiXCR clonotype assembly, TCRdb reanalyzed the public sequencing data and kept in-frame beta chains. Rows merge per CDR3 protein into single entries with the most common DNA and genes. The sample contains about 73,000 distinct CDR3 sequences, approximately 8% of them found a single time. The top ten clonotypes cover 41% of the sample. The treatment or condition tag for this specimen amounts to: live attenuated yellow fever vaccine strain. The specimen was CD8+ T cells sorted from PBMCs, collected on the day of the yellow fever booster vaccination. Receptors were obtained from a man aged 30 to 39 who received the YFV17D yellow fever vaccine.

The CDR3 here is CASSQRGGYTF. CDR3 DNA: TGTGCCAGCAGCCAAAGGGGTGGCTACACCTTC. The rearrangement joins TRBV9 to TRBJ1-2; the D gene is possibly TRBD1 (5 bases). This CDR3 region has 11 residues. Trimming took off 4 bases at V and 7 bases at J, with 8 bases between the two ends. Germline V gene lookup returns CDR1 SGDLS and CDR2 YYNGEE.

The J gene is TRBJ2-1, the V gene TRBV24-1, with 9 bases lining up with TRBD2. Germline lookup yields CDR1 KGHDR and CDR2 SFDVKD. V lost 1 base and J lost 0; bases outside the gene matches: 12. The CDR3 loop spans 20 amino acids. The CDR3 DNA reads TGTGCCACCAGTGATTTTGGCCCCCAGACTAGCGGATACTCCTACAATGAGCAGTTCTTC. Amino acids: CATSDFGPQTSGYSYNEQFF.

This clonotype has more than one count but fewer than ten. This sequence joins TRBV7-6 and TRBJ2-5; no definite D call. Germline CDR1 reads SGHVS; CDR2 reads FNYEAQ. This CDR3 has 13 amino acids. The V end was cut by 3 bases, the J end by 5 bases, with 10 bases between. The CDR3 DNA reads TGTGCCAGCAGCTTGGACGGGTGGGAGACCCAGTACTTC. Its translation is CASSLDGWETQYF.

The chain couples TRBV14 to TRBJ2-3; 11 bases map to TRBD2. The CDR3 has 15 residues. Germline CDR1 SGHDN, CDR2 FVKESK. The J segment lost 6 bases and the V segment lost 5 bases, leaving 7 bases of the junction unmatched. In DNA form, the CDR3 reads TGTGCCAGCAGCACACTAGCGGGGGCCGGGGATACGCAGTATTTT. It codes for CASSTLAGAGDTQYF.

This clonotype was seen a handful of times. V gene TRBV7-9 combines with J gene TRBJ2-5; D gene uncertain. CDR3 length equals 15 residues. Germline CDR1 SEHNR, CDR2 FQNEAQ (reference sequence). Trimming shortened V by 2 bases and J by 0 bases, and 10 bases separated the two germline ends. As DNA, the CDR3 is TGTGCCAGCAGCTTACTTAGGGCAAACCAAGAGACCCAGTACTTC. Translation: CASSLLRANQETQYF. Full variable domain (rest looked up from reference TRBV7-9 and TRBJ2-5): DTGVSQNPRHKITKRGQNVTFRCDPISEHNRLYWYRQTLGQGPEFLTYFQNEAQLEKSRLLSDRFSAERPKGSFSTLEIQRTEQGDSAMYLCASSLLRANQETQYFGPGTRLLVL.

J is TRBJ2-1 and V is TRBV6-2 or TRBV6-3, with 12 positions matching TRBD2. The trim removed 1 base at V and 5 bases at J, leaving 6 bases unmatched. This CDR3 is 17 amino acids long. Germline lookup yields CDR1 MNHEY and CDR2 SVGEGT. The CDR3 DNA is TGTGCCAGCAGTTACTTTGGACTAGCGGGACCCCACAATGAGCAGTTCTTC. It encodes CASSYFGLAGPHNEQFF.

The chain links TRBV29-1 to TRBJ1-1, with D hard to call. The germline CDR1 and CDR2 sequences are SQVTM and ANQGSEA. The CDR3 spans 16 residues. Trimming pared 1 base from V and 1 base from J, leaving 16 bases between. CDR3 in DNA: TGCAGCGTTGAAGGCGATTTTCAGGCAGGGAACACTGAAGCTTTCTTT. This sequence encodes CSVEGDFQAGNTEAFF.

The rearrangement uses TRBV3-1 and TRBJ2-2; no reliable D call. Germline values: CDR1 LGHDT, CDR2 YNNKEL (reference sequence). Trimming shortened V by 0 bases and J by 2 bases, and 13 bases separated the two germline ends. The CDR3 extends over 17 amino acids. The CDR3 spells CASSQDPLRLNTGELFF. CDR3 bases: TGTGCCAGCAGCCAAGACCCTTTGAGGCTCAACACCGGGGAGCTGTTTTTT.

The V gene is TRBV7-6, the J gene TRBJ2-5; D unclear. Trimming cost V 4 bases and J 1 base, with 13 bases left between them. The CDR3 has 15 amino acids. The V gene's germline CDR1 is SGHVS and CDR2 FNYEAQ. In DNA, the CDR3 is TGTGCCAGCAGCTCCCCCCAAGACATCCAAGAGACCCAGTACTTC. This codes for CASSSPQDIQETQYF.